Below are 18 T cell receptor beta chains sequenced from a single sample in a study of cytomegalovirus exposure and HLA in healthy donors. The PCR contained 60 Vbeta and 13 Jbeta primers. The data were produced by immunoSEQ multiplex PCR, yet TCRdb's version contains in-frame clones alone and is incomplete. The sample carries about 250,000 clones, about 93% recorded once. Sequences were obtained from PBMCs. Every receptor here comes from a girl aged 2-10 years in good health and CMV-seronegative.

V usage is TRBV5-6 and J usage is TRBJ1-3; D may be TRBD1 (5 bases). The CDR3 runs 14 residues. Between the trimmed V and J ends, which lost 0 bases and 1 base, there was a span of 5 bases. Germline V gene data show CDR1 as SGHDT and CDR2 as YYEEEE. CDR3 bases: TGTGCCAGCAGCTTGGGACAGTCTGGAAACACCATATATTTT. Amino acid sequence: CASSLGQSGNTIYF.

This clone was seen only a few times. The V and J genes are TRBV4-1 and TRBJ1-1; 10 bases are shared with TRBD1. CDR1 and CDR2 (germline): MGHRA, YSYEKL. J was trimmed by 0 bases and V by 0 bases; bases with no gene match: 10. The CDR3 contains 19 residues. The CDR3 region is CASSQEWWDRGLMNTEAFF. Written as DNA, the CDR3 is TGCGCCAGCAGCCAAGAATGGTGGGACAGGGGCCTTATGAACACTGAAGCTTTCTTT.

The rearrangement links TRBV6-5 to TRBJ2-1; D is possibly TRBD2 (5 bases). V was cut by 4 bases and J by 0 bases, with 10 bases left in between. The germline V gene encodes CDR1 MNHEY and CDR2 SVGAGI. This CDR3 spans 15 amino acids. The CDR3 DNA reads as TGTGCCAGCAGTTCCGCGGCGGGCTCCTACAATGAGCAGTTCTTC. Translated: CASSSAAGSYNEQFF.

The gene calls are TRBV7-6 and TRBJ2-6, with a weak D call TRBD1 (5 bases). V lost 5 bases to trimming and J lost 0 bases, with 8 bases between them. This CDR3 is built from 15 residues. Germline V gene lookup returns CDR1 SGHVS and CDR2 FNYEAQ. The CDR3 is CASSRQSSGANVLTF. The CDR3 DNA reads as TGTGCCAGCAGCCGACAGAGCTCTGGGGCCAACGTCCTGACTTTC. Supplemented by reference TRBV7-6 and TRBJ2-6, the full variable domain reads GAGVSQSPRYKVTKRGQDVALRCDPISGHVSLYWYRQALGQGPEFLTYFNYEAQQDKSGLPNDRFSAERPEGSISTLTIQRTEQRDSAMYRCASSRQSSGANVLTFGAGSRLTVL.

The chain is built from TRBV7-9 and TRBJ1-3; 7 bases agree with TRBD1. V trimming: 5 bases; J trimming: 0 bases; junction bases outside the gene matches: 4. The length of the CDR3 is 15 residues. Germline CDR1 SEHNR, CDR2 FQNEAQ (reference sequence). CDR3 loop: CASSRGQNSGNTIYF. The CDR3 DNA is TGTGCCAGCAGCCGGGGACAGAACTCTGGAAACACCATATATTTT.

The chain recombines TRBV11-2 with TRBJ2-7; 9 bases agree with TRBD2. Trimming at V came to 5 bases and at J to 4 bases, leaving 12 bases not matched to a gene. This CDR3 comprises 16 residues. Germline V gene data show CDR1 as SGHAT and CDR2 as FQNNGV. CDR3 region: CASSLRPESGRYEQYF. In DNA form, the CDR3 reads TGTGCCAGCAGCCTCAGACCCGAGAGCGGGAGGTACGAGCAGTACTTC.

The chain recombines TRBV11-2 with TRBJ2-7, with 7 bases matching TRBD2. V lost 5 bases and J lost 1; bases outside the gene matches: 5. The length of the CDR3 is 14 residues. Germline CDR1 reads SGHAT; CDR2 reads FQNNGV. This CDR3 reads CASSEAGNSYEQYF. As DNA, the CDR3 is TGTGCCAGCAGCGAAGCGGGAAATTCCTACGAGCAGTACTTC. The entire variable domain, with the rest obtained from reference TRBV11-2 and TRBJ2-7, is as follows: EAGVAQSPRYKIIEKRQSVAFWCNPISGHATLYWYQQILGQGPKLLIQFQNNGVVDDSQLPKDRFSAERLKGVDSTLKIQPAKLEDSAVYLCASSEAGNSYEQYFGPGTRLTVT.

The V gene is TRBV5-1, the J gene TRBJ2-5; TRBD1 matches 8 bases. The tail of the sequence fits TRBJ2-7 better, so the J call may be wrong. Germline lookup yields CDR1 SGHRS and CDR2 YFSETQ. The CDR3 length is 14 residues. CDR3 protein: CASGFRDRTYEQYF. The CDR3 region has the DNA TGCGCCAGCGGGTTCCGGGACAGGACCTACGAGCAGTACTTC.

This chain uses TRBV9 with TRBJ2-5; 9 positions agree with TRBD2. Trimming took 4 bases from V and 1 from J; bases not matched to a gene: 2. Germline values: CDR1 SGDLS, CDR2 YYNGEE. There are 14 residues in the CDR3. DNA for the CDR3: TGTGCCAGCAGCCGACTAGCGGCCCAAGAGACCCAGTACTTC. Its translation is CASSRLAAQETQYF. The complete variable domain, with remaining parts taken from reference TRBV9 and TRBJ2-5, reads DSGVTQTPKHLITATGQRVTLRCSPRSGDLSVYWYQQSLDQGLQFLIQYYNGEERAKGNILERFSAQQFPDLHSELNLSSLELGDSALYFCASSRLAAQETQYFGPGTRLLVL.

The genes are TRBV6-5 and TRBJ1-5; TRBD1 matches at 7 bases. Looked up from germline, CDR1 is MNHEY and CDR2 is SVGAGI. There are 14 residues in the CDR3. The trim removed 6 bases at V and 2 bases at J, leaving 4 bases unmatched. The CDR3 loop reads CASSTGVGNQPQHF. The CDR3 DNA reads TGTGCCAGCAGCACAGGGGTAGGCAATCAGCCCCAGCATTTT.

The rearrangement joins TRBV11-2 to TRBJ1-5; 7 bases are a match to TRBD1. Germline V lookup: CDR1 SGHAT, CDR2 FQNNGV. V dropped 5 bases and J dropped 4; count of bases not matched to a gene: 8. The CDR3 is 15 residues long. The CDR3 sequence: CASSARDRRNQPQHF. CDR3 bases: TGTGCCAGCAGCGCCCGGGACAGAAGAAATCAGCCCCAGCATTTT. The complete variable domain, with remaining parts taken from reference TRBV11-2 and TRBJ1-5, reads EAGVAQSPRYKIIEKRQSVAFWCNPISGHATLYWYQQILGQGPKLLIQFQNNGVVDDSQLPKDRFSAERLKGVDSTLKIQPAKLEDSAVYLCASSARDRRNQPQHFGDGTRLSIL.

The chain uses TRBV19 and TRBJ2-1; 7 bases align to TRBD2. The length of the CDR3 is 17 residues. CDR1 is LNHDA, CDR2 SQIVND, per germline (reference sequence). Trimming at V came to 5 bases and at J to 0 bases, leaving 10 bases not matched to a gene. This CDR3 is CASSYRAGGSSYNEQFF. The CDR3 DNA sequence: TGTGCCAGTAGTTACCGAGCGGGCGGGAGCTCCTACAATGAGCAGTTCTTC.

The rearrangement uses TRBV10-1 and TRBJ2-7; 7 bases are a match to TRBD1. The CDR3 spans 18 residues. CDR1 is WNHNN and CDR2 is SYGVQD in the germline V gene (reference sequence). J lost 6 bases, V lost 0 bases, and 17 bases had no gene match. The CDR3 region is CASSESVFSGGPTGEQYF. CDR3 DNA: TGCGCCAGCAGTGAGTCAGTCTTCTCAGGGGGTCCGACGGGCGAGCAGTACTTC.

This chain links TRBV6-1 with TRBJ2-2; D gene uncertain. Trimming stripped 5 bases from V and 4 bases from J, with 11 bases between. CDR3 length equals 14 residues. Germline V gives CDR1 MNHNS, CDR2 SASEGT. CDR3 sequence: CASSPVQTTGELFF. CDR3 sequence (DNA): TGTGCCAGCAGTCCTGTACAAACCACCGGGGAGCTGTTTTTT.

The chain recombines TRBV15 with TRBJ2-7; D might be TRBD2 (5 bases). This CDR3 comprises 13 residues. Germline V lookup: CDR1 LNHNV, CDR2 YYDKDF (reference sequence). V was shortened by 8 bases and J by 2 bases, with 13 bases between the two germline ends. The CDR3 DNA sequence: TGTGCCACCTCCTCCGGGGTTACCTACGAGCAGTACTTC. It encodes CATSSGVTYEQYF. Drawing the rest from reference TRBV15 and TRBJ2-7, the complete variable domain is DAMVIQNPRYQVTQFGKPVTLSCSQTLNHNVMYWYQQKSSQAPKLLFHYYDKDFNNEADTPDNFQSRRPNTSFCFLDIRSPGLGDTAMYLCATSSGVTYEQYFGPGTRLTVT.

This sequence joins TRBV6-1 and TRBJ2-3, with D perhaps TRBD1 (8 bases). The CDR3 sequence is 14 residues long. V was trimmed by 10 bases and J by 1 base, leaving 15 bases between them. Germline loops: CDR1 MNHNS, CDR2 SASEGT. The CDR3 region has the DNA TGTGCCACCCAGGGGGCGGGGGGCACAGATACGCAGTATTTT. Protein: CATQGAGGTDTQYF.

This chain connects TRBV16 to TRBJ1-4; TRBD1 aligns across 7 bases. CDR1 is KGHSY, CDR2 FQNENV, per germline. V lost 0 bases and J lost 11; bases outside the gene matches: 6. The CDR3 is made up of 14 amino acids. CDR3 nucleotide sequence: TGTGCCAGCAGCCAATCGGCACAGGGGCTGAAACTGTTTTTT. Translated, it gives CASSQSAQGLKLFF. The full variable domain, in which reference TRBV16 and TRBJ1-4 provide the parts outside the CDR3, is GEEVAQTPKHLVRGEGQKAKLYCAPIKGHSYVFWYQQVLKNEFKFLISFQNENVFDETGMPKERFSAKCLPNSPCSLEIQATKLEDSAVYFCASSQSAQGLKLFFGSGTQLSVL.

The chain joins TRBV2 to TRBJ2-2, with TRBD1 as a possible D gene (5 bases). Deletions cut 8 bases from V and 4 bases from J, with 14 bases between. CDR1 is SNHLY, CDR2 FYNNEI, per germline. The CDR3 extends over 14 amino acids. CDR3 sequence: CASVRDRGTGELFF. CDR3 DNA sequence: TGTGCCAGCGTCAGGGATCGCGGCACCGGGGAGCTGTTTTTT.